The T cell receptor beta chain under discussion was sequenced for a study of Ad26.COV2.S vaccination and SARS-CoV-2 variants. Treatment meaning: 15 to 20 received Ad26.COV2.S at low or high dose, single or two shots; a few received placebo; per-sample allocation not given. Vaccine and placebo recipients were sampled on day 63 after the first injection. The CDR3 spans 10 residues. V was pared by 3 bases and J by 7 bases, with 6 bases between. Germline V lookup: CDR1 GTSNPN, CDR2 SVGIG (reference sequence). Sequencing used immunoSEQ multiplex PCR; TCRdb keeps in-frame clones, though not all of them. The top ten hold about 1.7% of the sample, which has 400,000 to 450,000 clones, around 92% seen once.

The sequenced sample was peripheral blood, obtained in a trial of Ad26.COV2.S vaccine versus placebo. V usage is TRBV30 and J usage is TRBJ1-1; D is undetermined. The source is a person between 18 and 65 years old who received the Ad26.COV2.S COVID-19 vaccine or a placebo. The CDR3 loop is CAWRQVEAFF. For the CDR3, the DNA is TGTGCCTGGAGACAAGTTGAAGCTTTCTTT.